A selection of T cell receptor beta chains follows, all from one sample in a study of blood T cell repertoires in COVID-19. Method: immunoSEQ multiplex PCR; TCRdb's copy keeps in-frame clones and lacks some. The sample contains roughly 26,000 clones, around 96% of which appear only once. The sequenced sample was peripheral blood. Receptors originate from a human donor with active COVID-19. The donor label of this sample is uncertain. The CDR3 runs from the conserved cysteine through the conserved F or W. Fields, in order: J gene, clone size, V gene, D gene, CDR3 protein, CDR3 DNA. D genes are given only for firm matches. Some rows have no size entry. The others give once, few or many, or a class for an expanded clone.

J gene: TRBJ2-3; clone size: NA; V gene: TRBV7-9; D gene: NA; CDR3 protein: CASSFGGSTDTQYF; CDR3 DNA: TGTGCCAGCAGCTTTGGAGGGAGCACAGATACGCAGTATTTT
J gene: TRBJ2-7; clone size: NA; V gene: TRBV3-1/TRBV3-2; D gene: NA; CDR3 protein: CASSQYLDQEQYF; CDR3 DNA: TGTGCCAGCAGCCAATACTTAGATCAAGAGCAGTACTTC
J gene: TRBJ2-7; clone size: NA; V gene: TRBV2; D gene: TRBD1; CDR3 protein: CATPRAGGYEQYF; CDR3 DNA: TGTGCCACCCCTCGGGCAGGGGGCTACGAGCAGTACTTC
J gene: TRBJ2-2; clone size: NA; V gene: TRBV5-1; D gene: TRBD1; CDR3 protein: CASSLRTGETGELFF; CDR3 DNA: TGCGCCAGCAGCTTGCGGACAGGGGAGACCGGGGAGCTGTTTTTT
J gene: TRBJ1-4; clone size: once; V gene: TRBV18; D gene: NA; CDR3 protein: CASSRPGATNEKLFF; CDR3 DNA: TGTGCCAGCTCACGACCAGGGGCAACTAATGAAAAACTGTTTTTT
J gene: TRBJ2-3; clone size: NA; V gene: TRBV5-6; D gene: TRBD2; CDR3 protein: CASSLGPPGLAFSTDTQYF; CDR3 DNA: TGTGCCAGCAGCTTGGGGCCCCCGGGACTAGCGTTTAGCACAGATACGCAGTATTTT
J gene: TRBJ2-7; clone size: once; V gene: TRBV30; D gene: NA; CDR3 protein: CAWSVRPESEQYF; CDR3 DNA: TGTGCCTGGAGTGTACGCCCCGAGTCCGAGCAGTACTTC
J gene: TRBJ2-2; clone size: NA; V gene: TRBV24-1; D gene: TRBD2; CDR3 protein: CATSEVGGTGELFF; CDR3 DNA: TGTGCCACCAGTGAAGTGGGAGGGACCGGGGAGCTGTTTTTT
J gene: TRBJ1-6; clone size: NA; V gene: TRBV3-1/TRBV3-2; D gene: TRBD1; CDR3 protein: CASSPPGGTGNSPLHF; CDR3 DNA: TGTGCCAGCTCACCACCCGGAGGGACAGGCAATTCACCCCTCCACTTT
J gene: TRBJ2-1; clone size: NA; V gene: TRBV29-1; D gene: TRBD1; CDR3 protein: CSVGAGGNNEQFF; CDR3 DNA: TGCAGCGTTGGGGCAGGGGGCAACAATGAGCAGTTCTTC
J gene: TRBJ1-1; clone size: once; V gene: TRBV29-1; D gene: TRBD1; CDR3 protein: CSVKTGRNTEAFF; CDR3 DNA: TGCAGCGTTAAGACAGGGAGGAACACTGAAGCTTTCTTT
J gene: TRBJ2-2; clone size: NA; V gene: TRBV25-1; D gene: TRBD1; CDR3 protein: CASSTPGQGSTGELFF; CDR3 DNA: TGTGCCAGCAGTACTCCGGGACAGGGGAGCACCGGGGAGCTGTTTTTT
J gene: TRBJ2-3; clone size: NA; V gene: TRBV9; D gene: NA; CDR3 protein: CASSVLPGDTQYF; CDR3 DNA: TGTGCCAGCAGCGTATTACCGGGAGATACGCAGTATTTT
J gene: TRBJ2-5; clone size: once; V gene: TRBV6-5; D gene: TRBD2; CDR3 protein: CASVLAGATQYF; CDR3 DNA: TGTGCCAGCGTACTAGCGGGAGCCACCCAGTACTTC
J gene: TRBJ1-3; clone size: NA; V gene: TRBV30; D gene: NA; CDR3 protein: CAWKWSSGNTIYF; CDR3 DNA: TGTGCCTGGAAATGGAGCTCTGGAAACACCATATATTTT
J gene: TRBJ2-5; clone size: NA; V gene: TRBV7-9; D gene: TRBD2; CDR3 protein: CASSLSGGYEETQYF; CDR3 DNA: TGTGCCAGCAGCTTATCGGGAGGCTATGAAGAGACCCAGTACTTC
J gene: TRBJ1-1; clone size: NA; V gene: TRBV11-2; D gene: NA; CDR3 protein: CASSVQVWGVTEAFF; CDR3 DNA: TGTGCCAGCAGCGTACAGGTGTGGGGGGTAACTGAAGCTTTCTTT
J gene: TRBJ1-6; clone size: NA; V gene: TRBV19; D gene: NA; CDR3 protein: CASSIRARGNSPLHF; CDR3 DNA: TGTGCCAGTAGTATTAGGGCCAGGGGAAATTCACCCCTCCACTTT
J gene: TRBJ1-6; clone size: NA; V gene: TRBV5-1; D gene: NA; CDR3 protein: CASSLDMGGFDSPLHF; CDR3 DNA: TGCGCCAGCAGCTTGGACATGGGAGGGTTTGATTCACCCCTCCACTTT
J gene: TRBJ2-7; clone size: NA; V gene: TRBV5-1; D gene: TRBD2; CDR3 protein: CASSGGLAGSSSYEQYF; CDR3 DNA: TGCGCCAGCAGCGGGGGACTAGCGGGGTCGAGCTCCTACGAGCAGTACTTC
J gene: TRBJ1-2; clone size: NA; V gene: TRBV6-5; D gene: TRBD1; CDR3 protein: CASSSTDRGRYGYTF; CDR3 DNA: TGTGCCAGCAGTTCAACGGACAGGGGGAGGTATGGCTACACCTTC
J gene: TRBJ1-1; clone size: once; V gene: TRBV2; D gene: NA; CDR3 protein: CASSERRGNTEAFF; CDR3 DNA: TGTGCCAGCAGTGAACGCAGGGGGAACACTGAAGCTTTCTTT
J gene: TRBJ2-7; clone size: NA; V gene: TRBV5-4; D gene: NA; CDR3 protein: CASSPKRTESSYEQYF; CDR3 DNA: TGTGCCAGCAGTCCTAAACGGACAGAGAGCTCCTACGAGCAGTACTTC
J gene: TRBJ1-1; clone size: NA; V gene: TRBV9; D gene: NA; CDR3 protein: CASSPGWGGRTEAFF; CDR3 DNA: TGTGCCAGCAGCCCCGGGTGGGGGGGACGAACTGAAGCTTTCTTT
J gene: TRBJ1-5; clone size: NA; V gene: TRBV5-1; D gene: NA; CDR3 protein: CASSLSGNQPQHF; CDR3 DNA: TGCGCCAGCAGCCTCAGCGGAAATCAGCCCCAGCATTTT
J gene: TRBJ2-5; clone size: NA; V gene: TRBV7-9; D gene: TRBD1; CDR3 protein: CASRPGTDQETQYF; CDR3 DNA: TGTGCCAGCAGACCCGGGACAGACCAAGAGACCCAGTACTTC
J gene: TRBJ1-1; clone size: once; V gene: TRBV2; D gene: TRBD1; CDR3 protein: CASRRQGTNTEAFF; CDR3 DNA: TGTGCCAGCAGACGACAGGGGACGAACACTGAAGCTTTCTTT
J gene: TRBJ2-7; clone size: NA; V gene: TRBV27; D gene: TRBD1; CDR3 protein: CASSFGTGGYEQYF; CDR3 DNA: TGTGCCAGCAGTTTCGGGACAGGGGGCTACGAGCAGTACTTC
J gene: TRBJ1-3; clone size: NA; V gene: TRBV28; D gene: NA; CDR3 protein: CASSPSGGASGNTIYF; CDR3 DNA: TGTGCCAGCAGTCCCTCTGGCGGGGCCTCTGGAAACACCATATATTTT
J gene: TRBJ2-7; clone size: NA; V gene: TRBV30; D gene: NA; CDR3 protein: CAWRAPGGPEQYF; CDR3 DNA: TGTGCCTGGAGGGCCCCTGGAGGGCCCGAGCAGTACTTC
J gene: TRBJ2-3; clone size: NA; V gene: TRBV29-1; D gene: TRBD1; CDR3 protein: CSVEASGTGSTDTQYF; CDR3 DNA: TGCAGCGTTGAAGCGTCCGGGACAGGGAGCACAGATACGCAGTATTTT
J gene: TRBJ1-5; clone size: NA; V gene: TRBV5-3; D gene: TRBD1; CDR3 protein: CARSLKVDRGGRRNQPQHF; CDR3 DNA: TGTGCCAGAAGCCTGAAGGTGGACAGGGGCGGACGTCGCAATCAGCCCCAGCATTTT
J gene: TRBJ1-1; clone size: NA; V gene: TRBV5-1; D gene: TRBD1; CDR3 protein: CASSLAGGGAGTEAFF; CDR3 DNA: TGCGCCAGCAGCTTGGCCGGAGGGGGCGCGGGCACTGAAGCTTTCTTT
J gene: TRBJ2-7; clone size: NA; V gene: TRBV19; D gene: TRBD1; CDR3 protein: CASSIRDRVTYEQYF; CDR3 DNA: TGTGCCAGTAGTATCCGGGACAGGGTGACCTACGAGCAGTACTTC
J gene: TRBJ2-1; clone size: NA; V gene: TRBV2; D gene: TRBD2; CDR3 protein: CASSYYRFDLAGGNEQFF; CDR3 DNA: TGTGCCAGCAGTTATTATCGGTTCGACCTAGCGGGGGGAAATGAGCAGTTCTTC
J gene: TRBJ1-5; clone size: NA; V gene: TRBV5-8; D gene: NA; CDR3 protein: CASSSQGRRGNQPQHF; CDR3 DNA: TGTGCCAGCAGCTCCCAGGGGCGCAGGGGCAATCAGCCCCAGCATTTT
J gene: TRBJ2-1; clone size: NA; V gene: TRBV21-1; D gene: NA; CDR3 protein: CASSPPDFSSYNEQFF; CDR3 DNA: TGTGCCAGCAGCCCCCCGGACTTCTCCTCCTACAATGAGCAGTTCTTC
J gene: TRBJ1-1; clone size: NA; V gene: TRBV6-5; D gene: NA; CDR3 protein: CASSGWEGAFF; CDR3 DNA: TGTGCCAGCAGCGGTTGGGAGGGAGCTTTCTTT
J gene: TRBJ2-7; clone size: NA; V gene: TRBV13; D gene: TRBD1; CDR3 protein: CASSTRHWDRISYEQYF; CDR3 DNA: TGTGCCAGCAGCACCCGCCACTGGGACAGGATCTCCTACGAGCAGTACTTC
J gene: TRBJ1-1; clone size: NA; V gene: TRBV7-2; D gene: NA; CDR3 protein: CASSSMNTEAFF; CDR3 DNA: TGTGCCAGCAGCTCCATGAACACTGAAGCTTTCTTT
J gene: TRBJ2-1; clone size: once; V gene: TRBV5-4; D gene: NA; CDR3 protein: CASSPDPKRQNEQFF; CDR3 DNA: TGTGCCAGCAGCCCAGACCCCAAGCGGCAAAATGAGCAGTTCTTC